The present entry profiles one TCR beta chain with its context. Its antigen is as yet unknown. The sample belongs to a study of regulatory and conventional T cells in RAG deficiency. The sorted conventional CD4+ T cells were CD25-low and CD127-high, with genomic DNA sequenced. The assay was immunoSEQ multiplex PCR, and TCRdb's table has in-frame clones only and misses some. Among under 35,000 clones listed, more than 75% were seen once. CDR1 SNHLY and CDR2 FYNNEI come from the germline V gene. The CDR3 covers 11 residues. With 7 bases removed from V and 8 bases from J, the gap between germline ends came to 11 bases. Findings and limits, study-wide: Shorter CDR3s in all patient subsets; >85% Treg-Tconv overlap in Omenn.

The data also belong to a second study, concerning regulatory T cells. That report adds: The PCR used 52 TRBV and 13 TRBJ primers.

The gene calls are TRBV2 and TRBJ1-2; D is unresolved. The sample consisted of CD4+ effector T cells sorted from blood. The TCR was taken from a human donor in good health. The CDR3 sequence is CASNRGEGYTF. The CDR3 DNA sequence: TGTGCCAGCAACCGAGGTGAAGGCTACACCTTC. The full variable domain, with the rest looked up from reference TRBV2 and TRBJ1-2, is EPEVTQTPSHQVTQMGQEVILRCVPISNHLYFYWYRQILGQKVEFLVSFYNNEISEKSEIFDDQFSVERPDGSNFTLKIRSTKLEDSAMYFCASNRGEGYTFGSGTRLTVV.